A selection of T cell receptor beta chains follows, all from one sample in a study of T cells in Graves' hyperthyroidism and ophthalmopathy. TCRdb called the multiplex PCR reads again in MiXCR, with one record for every CDR3 protein. The sample includes more than 500,000 distinct CDR3 sequences, roughly 45% of them seen just once. The sequenced material came from peripheral blood or thyroid tissue (not recorded which). The receptors were sampled from an adult woman with Graves' disease, either hyperthyroidism or ophthalmopathy (not recorded which). The CDR3 runs from the conserved cysteine through the conserved F or W. Each record gives: CDR3 protein, CDR3 DNA, V gene, clone size, J gene, D gene. D genes are given only for firm matches. Only some rows state a clone size, as once, few, many or a class for expanded clones.

CASSSPPTGWYF | TGTGCCAGCAGCTCCCCCCCTACAGGGTGGTACTTC | TRBV7-9 | NA | TRBJ2-7 | NA
CASSVMTGELFF | TGTGCCAGCAGTGTCATGACCGGGGAGCTGTTTTTT | TRBV6-6 | many | TRBJ2-2 | NA
CATSDFTAGGDEQYF | TGTGCCACCAGTGATTTTACAGCGGGAGGTGACGAGCAGTACTTC | TRBV24-1 | NA | TRBJ2-7 | TRBD2
CASSPGLAKPLSNQPQHF | TGTGCCAGCAGTCCCGGGTTAGCCAAACCCCTTAGCAATCAGCCCCAGCATTTT | TRBV2 | many | TRBJ1-5 | NA
CSFTGSNTGELFF | TGCAGCTTCACAGGGTCGAACACCGGGGAGCTGTTTTTT | TRBV29-1 | NA | TRBJ2-2 | NA
CASSFSSQGFRETQYF | TGTGCCAGCAGCTTTAGCAGCCAAGGGTTTCGAGAGACCCAGTACTTC | TRBV7-2 | NA | TRBJ2-5 | NA
CASRRQTLSQETQYF | TGTGCCAGCAGAAGGCAGACATTGAGTCAAGAGACCCAGTACTTC | TRBV12-3/TRBV12-4 | once | TRBJ2-5 | NA
CASSLARADEQYF | TGCGCCAGCAGCTTAGCCAGGGCGGACGAGCAGTACTTC | TRBV5-1 | NA | TRBJ2-7 | NA
CASSPGRSTGELFF | TGTGCCAGCAGCCCAGGACGGAGCACCGGGGAGCTGTTTTTT | TRBV11-2 | few | TRBJ2-2 | NA
CASSPPSGTDTQYF | TGTGCCAGCAGCCCCCCTAGCGGCACAGATACGCAGTATTTT | TRBV7-9 | NA | TRBJ2-3 | NA
CAWSDTGGTGQPQHF | TGTGCCTGGAGCGATACAGGGGGCACGGGTCAGCCCCAGCATTTT | TRBV19 | few | TRBJ1-5 | TRBD1
CASSSTRAGTGETQYF | TGTGCCAGCAGTTCCACCCGAGCGGGGACCGGAGAGACCCAGTACTTC | TRBV12-3/TRBV12-4 | many | TRBJ2-5 | TRBD2
CASTLTGGRTEAFF | TGTGCCAGCACCTTGACAGGGGGACGGACTGAAGCTTTCTTT | TRBV6-5 | NA | TRBJ1-1 | TRBD1
CSARDFRPNQPQHF | TGCAGTGCTAGAGATTTCCGGCCCAATCAGCCCCAGCATTTT | TRBV20-1 | many | TRBJ1-5 | NA
CASSSSKGNQPQHF | TGTGCCAGTAGTAGCTCTAAAGGTAATCAGCCCCAGCATTTT | TRBV19 | NA | TRBJ1-5 | NA
CASSTSTGDTEAFF | TGTGCCAGCAGCACATCTACAGGGGACACTGAAGCTTTCTTT | TRBV7-6 | many | TRBJ1-1 | TRBD1
CASIEGSSYEQYF | TGTGCCAGCATCGAGGGAAGCTCCTACGAGCAGTACTTC | TRBV7-8 | NA | TRBJ2-7 | NA
CASSQDNRRGGEKLFF | TGTGCCAGCAGCCAAGATAATCGAAGGGGTGGCGAAAAACTGTTTTTT | TRBV4-2 | NA | TRBJ1-4 | NA
CASRAQPDSREQYF | TGTGCCAGCAGGGCCCAGCCAGACTCGCGAGAGCAGTACTTC | TRBV2 | NA | TRBJ2-7 | NA
CATSDIGQGSETQYF | TGTGCCACCAGTGATATAGGACAGGGGTCAGAGACCCAGTACTTC | TRBV24-1 | NA | TRBJ2-5 | TRBD1
CASSLDRVGYNEQFF | TGTGCCAGCAGCTTGGACAGGGTCGGCTACAATGAGCAGTTCTTC | TRBV5-6 | NA | TRBJ2-1 | NA
CASSLAKDSGELFF | TGTGCCAGCAGCTTGGCAAAAGATTCCGGGGAGCTGTTTTTT | TRBV7-3 | once | TRBJ2-2 | NA
CASSLGVEGNTIYF | TGTGCCAGCAGCTTAGGGGTCGAAGGAAACACCATATATTTT | TRBV7-2 | many | TRBJ1-3 | NA
CAMGTPNEKLFF | TGTGCCATGGGGACACCTAATGAAAAACTGTTTTTT | TRBV28 | NA | TRBJ1-4 | NA
CSVEVLSAQQYF | TGCAGCGTTGAAGTCTTGAGCGCACAGCAGTACTTC | TRBV29-1 | many | TRBJ2-7 | NA
CSARGGEKLFF | TGCAGTGCTAGAGGGGGTGAAAAACTGTTTTTT | TRBV20-1 | few | TRBJ1-4 | NA
CSARTGGYDGYTF | TGCAGTGCTAGAACAGGGGGATATGATGGCTACACCTTC | TRBV20-1 | many | TRBJ1-2 | TRBD1
CASSQEESYYNSPLHF | TGTGCCAGCAGCCAAGAAGAGTCGTATTATAATTCACCCCTCCACTTT | TRBV3-1 | many | TRBJ1-6 | NA
CASKGAVNSPLHF | TGTGCCAGCAAGGGGGCCGTCAATTCACCCCTCCACTTT | TRBV6-5 | NA | TRBJ1-6 | TRBD1
CASFPSGSRYEQYF | TGTGCCAGCTTTCCTAGCGGGAGTAGATACGAGCAGTACTTC | TRBV28 | NA | TRBJ2-7 | TRBD2
CAAGGGRGAEKLFF | TGTGCCGCCGGGGGGGGGAGGGGCGCCGAAAAACTGTTTTTT | TRBV6-1 | few | TRBJ1-4 | NA
CSARDLREGSYNSPLHF | TGCAGTGCTAGAGATTTAAGGGAGGGATCCTATAATTCACCCCTCCACTTT | TRBV20-1 | many | TRBJ1-6 | NA
CASSLARAGVGSGANVLTF | TGTGCCAGCAGCTTAGCGAGGGCAGGGGTCGGCTCTGGGGCCAACGTCCTGACTTTC | TRBV7-6 | NA | TRBJ2-6 | NA
CATSDLSGELFF | TGTGCCACCAGTGATTTAAGCGGGGAGCTGTTTTTT | TRBV24-1 | NA | TRBJ2-2 | NA
CASTRGGAYGYTF | TGTGCCAGTACCAGGGGAGGAGCCTATGGCTACACCTTC | TRBV19 | NA | TRBJ1-2 | NA
CATSRVQGTDTQYF | TGTGCCACCAGCAGGGTACAGGGTACAGATACGCAGTATTTT | TRBV15 | few | TRBJ2-3 | NA
CASRRERGAEAFF | TGTGCCAGCAGGAGGGAGAGAGGCGCTGAAGCTTTCTTT | TRBV7-3 | NA | TRBJ1-1 | NA
CASRVDTGELFF | TGTGCCAGCAGGGTAGACACCGGGGAGCTGTTTTTT | TRBV2 | NA | TRBJ2-2 | NA
CASSITLGPGRGMNTEAFF | TGTGCCAGTAGTATAACCCTTGGGCCCGGTCGGGGTATGAACACTGAAGCTTTCTTT | TRBV19 | NA | TRBJ1-1 | NA
CSVAAGRTNTEAFF | TGCAGCGTTGCGGCGGGTCGGACGAACACTGAAGCTTTCTTT | TRBV29-1 | few | TRBJ1-1 | NA
CSARHGDPANTEAFF | TGCAGTGCTAGACACGGTGATCCGGCGAACACTGAAGCTTTCTTT | TRBV20-1 | NA | TRBJ1-1 | NA
CASSFGGGRDF | TGTGCCAGCAGTTTTGGAGGGGGCCGAGACTTC | TRBV6-2/TRBV6-3 | NA | TRBJ2-7 | NA
CASSYEASGRAEQYF | TGTGCCAGCAGTTACGAGGCTAGCGGGAGAGCCGAGCAGTACTTC | TRBV6-5 | NA | TRBJ2-7 | TRBD2
CASIPTGWKSNQPQHF | TGTGCCAGTATCCCGACAGGATGGAAGTCCAATCAGCCCCAGCATTTT | TRBV19 | NA | TRBJ1-5 | NA
CASSVQGFGGYTF | TGTGCCAGCAGCGTACAAGGGTTCGGTGGCTACACCTTC | TRBV7-2 | NA | TRBJ1-2 | NA